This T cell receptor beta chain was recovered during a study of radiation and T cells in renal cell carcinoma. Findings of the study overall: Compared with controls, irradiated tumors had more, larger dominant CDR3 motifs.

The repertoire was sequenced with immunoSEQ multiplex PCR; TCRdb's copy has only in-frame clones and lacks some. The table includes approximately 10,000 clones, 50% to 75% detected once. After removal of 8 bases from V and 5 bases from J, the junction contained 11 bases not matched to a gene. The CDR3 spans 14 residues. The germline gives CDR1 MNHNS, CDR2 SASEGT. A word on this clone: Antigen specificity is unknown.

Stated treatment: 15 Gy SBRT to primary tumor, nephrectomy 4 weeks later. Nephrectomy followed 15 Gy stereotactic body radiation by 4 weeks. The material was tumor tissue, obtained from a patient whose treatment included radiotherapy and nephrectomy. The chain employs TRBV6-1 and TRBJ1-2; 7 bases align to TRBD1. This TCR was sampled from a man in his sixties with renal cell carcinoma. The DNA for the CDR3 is TGTGCCAGCGAGGGGGCCACCAACCATTATGGCTACACCTTC. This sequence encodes CASEGATNHYGYTF.